The next 14 T cell receptor beta chains were all read from a single sample in a study of OX40 agonist ivuxolimab in advanced cancers. Receptor libraries were prepared by the immunoSEQ multiplex PCR assay. Entries here come from immuneACCESS through TCRdb and include only in-frame sequences with V and J called. Some clones fail to appear in such tables; in the studies checked, an unresolved V gene covers under half of the shortfall, and the cause of the remainder is unknown. The sample yields tens of thousands of clones; more than 75% were counted once. Approximately 8% of the sample is held by the ten biggest clonotypes. Sequenced here: CD4+ or CD8+ T cells sorted from blood, sampled in a trial of the OX40 agonist ivuxolimab. The source of these receptors is an adult with an advanced solid tumor such as melanoma, head and neck, liver or kidney cancer.

The DNA of the CDR3 is TGTGCCTGGGACCTTAGCGGGAGCAATGAGCAGTTCTTC. Residues: CAWDLSGSNEQFF. The chain has TRBV6-7 and TRBJ2-1, with TRBD2 matching 9 bases. TRBV6-7 is reported as an ORF; its role is uncertain. After removal of 11 bases from V and 6 bases from J, the junction contained 8 bases not matched to a gene. The CDR3 consists of 13 residues.

This clone was picked up a small number of times. The rearrangement uses TRBV5-4 and TRBJ2-5; D is ambiguous. Trimming removed 0 bases from V and 1 base from J, with 7 bases in between. Germline CDR1 and CDR2: SGHNT and YYREEE (reference sequence). The CDR3 totals 14 residues. The CDR3 is CASSLEPRQETQYF. The DNA of the CDR3 is TGTGCCAGCAGCTTGGAACCCCGCCAAGAGACCCAGTACTTC.

The chain has TRBV30 and TRBJ2-7, with D uncertain. Trimming took off 2 bases at V and 3 bases at J, with 8 bases between the two ends. Looked up from germline, CDR1 is GTSNPN and CDR2 is SVGIG (reference sequence). The CDR3 length is 12 residues. As DNA, the CDR3 is TGTGCCTGGAGTTCGCCAGGCTACGAGCAGTACGTC. It codes for CAWSSPGYEQYV.

The chain links TRBV5-5 to TRBJ2-2; D is ambiguous. Germline V gene lookup returns CDR1 SGHKS and CDR2 YYEKEE (reference sequence). V lost 2 bases to trimming and J lost 5 bases, with 4 bases between them. The CDR3 spans 12 residues. The CDR3 region is CASSLSTGELFF. CDR3 sequence (DNA): TGTGCCAGCAGCTTATCTACCGGGGAGCTGTTTTTT.

This clone was recorded only once. As DNA, the CDR3 is TGTGCCAGCAGCCGCGGACAGGGGGTCTACAATGAGCAGTTCTTC. Protein sequence: CASSRGQGVYNEQFF. The chain has TRBV14 and TRBJ2-1; TRBD1 matches at 10 bases. The CDR3 sequence is 15 residues long. Germline lookup yields CDR1 SGHDN and CDR2 FVKESK. The V and J ends lost 4 bases and 3 bases, in that order; junction bases with no gene match: 3.

The chain links TRBV19 to TRBJ2-1; possibly TRBD2 for D (6 bases). The CDR3 sequence is 15 residues long. Trimming stripped 6 bases from V and 4 bases from J, with 16 bases between. Per the germline V gene, CDR1 is LNHDA and CDR2 is SQIVND (reference sequence). CDR3 sequence reads: CASSDGGGMYNEQFF. CDR3 sequence (DNA): TGTGCCAGTAGCGACGGGGGAGGAATGTACAATGAGCAGTTCTTC.

The chain links TRBV6-1 to TRBJ1-1, with 9 bases that match TRBD1. The junction had 7 bases not matched to a gene; V was cut back by 4 bases and J by 1 base. Germline CDR1 reads MNHNS; CDR2 reads SASEGT. The CDR3 extends over 16 amino acids. CDR3 DNA sequence: TGTGCCAGCAGTGTTTTTTCGGGACAGGGGAACACTGAAGCTTTCTTT. It encodes CASSVFSGQGNTEAFF.

This clone has at least ten counts. V gene TRBV11-2 combines with J gene TRBJ2-7, with a tentative D call TRBD2 (6 bases). Germline V gene lookup returns CDR1 SGHAT and CDR2 FQNNGV. V lost 3 bases and J lost 6, with 18 bases in between. This CDR3 region has 15 residues. DNA of the CDR3: TGTGCCAGCAGCTTTAGTTCCCGGGAGCAGCCCGAGCAGTACTTC. Translation: CASSFSSREQPEQYF.

The V and J genes are TRBV2 and TRBJ1-1, with D tentatively TRBD1 (5 bases). The V gene's germline CDR1 is SNHLY and CDR2 FYNNEI. The CDR3 has 14 amino acids. V lost 3 bases to trimming and J lost 6 bases, with 14 bases between them. The CDR3 loop is CASSDRGYEPEAFF. In DNA, the CDR3 is TGTGCCAGCAGTGACCGGGGGTATGAGCCTGAAGCTTTCTTT. The full variable domain, its missing parts supplied by reference TRBV2 and TRBJ1-1, is EPEVTQTPSHQVTQMGQEVILRCVPISNHLYFYWYRQILGQKVEFLVSFYNNEISEKSEIFDDQFSVERPDGSNFTLKIRSTKLEDSAMYFCASSDRGYEPEAFFGQGTRLTVV.

This clone came up once. This chain joins TRBV5-1 and TRBJ2-5; possibly TRBD2 for D (7 bases). This CDR3 is built from 14 residues. Germline loops: CDR1 SGHRS, CDR2 YFSETQ. V was pared by 2 bases and J by 2 bases, with 10 bases between. The CDR3 coding sequence is TGCGCCAGCAGCTTACGGGGGGCACAAGAGACCCAGTACTTC. This codes for CASSLRGAQETQYF.

The chain couples TRBV28 to TRBJ1-3, with a possible D match to TRBD1 (5 bases). The CDR3 is 19 amino acids. Trimming took off 3 bases at V and 2 bases at J, with 23 bases between the two ends. Germline CDR1 reads MDHEN; CDR2 reads SYDVKM. CDR3 region: CASSFSGQGTRVTGNTIYF. The CDR3 DNA reads TGTGCCAGCAGTTTTTCCGGTCAGGGAACCCGCGTGACTGGAAACACCATATATTTT. The variable domain in full, with the rest retrieved from reference TRBV28 and TRBJ1-3, is DVKVTQSSRYLVKRTGEKVFLECVQDMDHENMFWYRQDPGLGLRLIYFSYDVKMKEKGDIPEGYSVSREKKERFSLILESASTNQTSMYLCASSFSGQGTRVTGNTIYFGEGSWLTVV.

The rearrangement links TRBV6-1 to TRBJ2-3; 7 positions match TRBD2. V shed 7 bases, J shed 0 bases, and the junction held 4 bases outside the gene matches. The CDR3 has 14 amino acids. The germline gives CDR1 MNHNS, CDR2 SASEGT. DNA for the CDR3: TGTGCCAGCAACCCTAGCGGTAGCACAGATACGCAGTATTTT. Translating gives CASNPSGSTDTQYF.

This clone was detected only once. The chain combines TRBV5-1 with TRBJ2-5; TRBD2 matches 11 bases. CDR1 is SGHRS and CDR2 is YFSETQ in the germline V gene. CDR3 length equals 16 residues. Trimming cost V 4 bases and J 1 base; bases outside gene matches: 6. Here the CDR3 DNA reads TGCGCCAGCAGCCGGATAGCGGGAGGGCCCCAAGAGACCCAGTACTTC. Encoded protein: CASSRIAGGPQETQYF.

The chain recombines TRBV6-6 with TRBJ2-7; a weak D match, TRBD2 (6 bases). This CDR3 is 12 amino acids long. The germline CDR1 and CDR2 sequences are MNHNY and SVGAGI (reference sequence). V lost 10 bases and J lost 1, with 11 bases in between. The CDR3 DNA reads as TGTGCCACCCGGCGGGGTTCCTACGAGCAGTACTTC. It specifies CATRRGSYEQYF.